The rows below give T cell receptor beta chains drawn from one sample of a study of T cells in Graves' hyperthyroidism and ophthalmopathy. TCRdb used MiXCR to reprocess the multiplex PCR reads, holding one entry per CDR3 protein. The profile shows fewer than 350,000 distinct CDR3 sequences, approximately 18% of them singletons. The sample was blood. The receptors stem from a man aged 50 to 59 with Graves' ophthalmopathy. Each CDR3 is given with its conserved first and last residue. The D gene is left open where the match is weak. Some rows mark clone size as missing; the rest say once, few, many or name a class of expanded clone.

V gene: TRBV20-1
J gene: TRBJ1-3
D gene: NA
clone size: NA
CDR3 protein: CSAGGDGNTIYF
CDR3 DNA: TGCAGTGCTGGAGGAGACGGGAACACCATATATTTT

V gene: TRBV29-1
J gene: TRBJ1-1
D gene: NA
clone size: few
CDR3 protein: CSASQTEAFF
CDR3 DNA: TGCAGCGCATCCCAGACTGAAGCTTTCTTT

V gene: TRBV28
J gene: TRBJ1-1
D gene: NA
clone size: NA
CDR3 protein: CASSVNTEAFF
CDR3 DNA: TGTGCCAGCAGTGTAAACACTGAAGCTTTCTTT

V gene: TRBV6-6
J gene: TRBJ2-7
D gene: TRBD1
clone size: many
CDR3 protein: CASSYDREEQYF
CDR3 DNA: TGTGCCAGCAGTTACGACAGGGAAGAGCAGTACTTC

V gene: TRBV5-6
J gene: TRBJ2-7
D gene: NA
clone size: many
CDR3 protein: CASSLLGYEQYF
CDR3 DNA: TGTGCCAGCAGCTTGTTGGGTTACGAGCAGTACTTC

V gene: TRBV6-2/TRBV6-3
J gene: TRBJ2-3
D gene: NA
clone size: NA
CDR3 protein: CASRNKGGHTDTQYF
CDR3 DNA: TGTGCCAGCAGGAACAAGGGGGGACACACAGATACGCAGTATTTT

V gene: TRBV4-1
J gene: TRBJ2-7
D gene: NA
clone size: many
CDR3 protein: CASSHENTPYSEQYF
CDR3 DNA: TGCGCCAGCAGCCATGAAAACACCCCCTACAGCGAGCAGTACTTC

V gene: TRBV20-1
J gene: TRBJ2-5
D gene: TRBD2
clone size: many
CDR3 protein: CSAHTLGGQETQYF
CDR3 DNA: TGCAGTGCTCACACATTGGGGGGGCAAGAGACCCAGTACTTC

V gene: TRBV6-1
J gene: TRBJ2-5
D gene: TRBD2
clone size: many
CDR3 protein: CASSTGTSGRETQYF
CDR3 DNA: TGTGCCAGCAGTACCGGGACTAGCGGGAGAGAGACCCAGTACTTC

V gene: TRBV11-2
J gene: TRBJ2-1
D gene: TRBD2
clone size: few
CDR3 protein: CASSPTGGRNEQFF
CDR3 DNA: TGTGCCAGCAGCCCCACGGGAGGAAGGAATGAGCAGTTCTTC

V gene: TRBV20-1
J gene: TRBJ2-3
D gene: NA
clone size: few
CDR3 protein: CSALAVLSTDTQYF
CDR3 DNA: TGCAGTGCTTTAGCGGTTCTTAGCACAGATACGCAGTATTTT

V gene: TRBV10-3
J gene: TRBJ2-1
D gene: NA
clone size: NA
CDR3 protein: CAISESAPGPGVNEQFF
CDR3 DNA: TGTGCCATCAGTGAGTCGGCCCCGGGACCCGGAGTGAATGAGCAGTTCTTC

V gene: TRBV7-9
J gene: TRBJ2-7
D gene: NA
clone size: many
CDR3 protein: CASSSADRPAYEQYF
CDR3 DNA: TGTGCCAGCAGCTCCGCTGACAGGCCCGCCTACGAGCAGTACTTC

V gene: TRBV28
J gene: TRBJ1-5
D gene: NA
clone size: NA
CDR3 protein: CATAVGAVGNQPQHF
CDR3 DNA: TGTGCTACAGCAGTAGGGGCAGTTGGTAATCAGCCCCAGCATTTT

V gene: TRBV4-1
J gene: TRBJ2-2
D gene: NA
clone size: NA
CDR3 protein: CASRGAFDTGELFF
CDR3 DNA: TGCGCCAGCAGGGGGGCGTTTGACACCGGGGAGCTGTTTTTT

V gene: TRBV3-1
J gene: TRBJ2-1
D gene: NA
clone size: many
CDR3 protein: CASSQVGREINEQFF
CDR3 DNA: TGTGCCAGCAGCCAAGTCGGGCGGGAAATCAATGAGCAGTTCTTC

V gene: TRBV3-1
J gene: TRBJ2-5
D gene: NA
clone size: few
CDR3 protein: CAGSYDASSGTQYF
CDR3 DNA: TGTGCCGGCAGCTACGACGCTAGCAGTGGGACCCAGTACTTC

V gene: TRBV9
J gene: TRBJ2-7
D gene: TRBD2
clone size: few
CDR3 protein: CASSGGLARSYEQYF
CDR3 DNA: TGTGCCAGCAGCGGAGGACTAGCGAGAAGCTATGAGCAGTACTTC

V gene: TRBV29-1
J gene: TRBJ1-2
D gene: NA
clone size: many
CDR3 protein: CSVVAGLRGYTF
CDR3 DNA: TGCAGCGTCGTTGCCGGGTTAAGAGGCTACACCTTC

V gene: TRBV24-1
J gene: TRBJ2-1
D gene: NA
clone size: many
CDR3 protein: CATSDGSGGANEQFF
CDR3 DNA: TGTGCCACCAGTGATGGCAGCGGCGGGGCCAATGAGCAGTTCTTC

V gene: TRBV12-3/TRBV12-4
J gene: TRBJ1-2
D gene: NA
clone size: many
CDR3 protein: CASSLTGVYGYTF
CDR3 DNA: TGTGCCAGCAGCTTGACGGGGGTCTATGGCTACACCTTC

V gene: TRBV7-6
J gene: TRBJ2-3
D gene: NA
clone size: many
CDR3 protein: CASSQGPRDTQYF
CDR3 DNA: TGTGCCAGCAGCCAGGGACCTCGGGATACGCAGTATTTT

V gene: TRBV20-1
J gene: TRBJ2-6
D gene: NA
clone size: few
CDR3 protein: CSASERVGANVLTF
CDR3 DNA: TGCAGTGCTAGCGAAAGGGTTGGGGCCAACGTCCTGACTTTC

V gene: TRBV30
J gene: TRBJ2-7
D gene: TRBD1
clone size: NA
CDR3 protein: CAWSLDRGGYEQYF
CDR3 DNA: TGTGCCTGGAGTCTGGACAGGGGTGGTTACGAGCAGTACTTC

V gene: TRBV18
J gene: TRBJ2-4
D gene: TRBD1
clone size: NA
CDR3 protein: CASSPRTSDRDIQYF
CDR3 DNA: TGTGCCAGCTCACCCAGAACATCAGACAGGGACATTCAGTACTTC

V gene: TRBV9
J gene: TRBJ2-5
D gene: TRBD2
clone size: many
CDR3 protein: CASSVGLADPTVETQYF
CDR3 DNA: TGTGCCAGCAGCGTAGGACTAGCGGACCCTACCGTGGAGACCCAGTACTTC

V gene: TRBV4-1
J gene: TRBJ2-2
D gene: NA
clone size: NA
CDR3 protein: CASSQDRSRLAYTGELFF
CDR3 DNA: TGCGCCAGCAGCCAAGATCGTTCGCGACTCGCTTACACCGGGGAGCTGTTTTTT

V gene: TRBV29-1
J gene: TRBJ2-2
D gene: NA
clone size: NA
CDR3 protein: CSGGQLGGTGELFF
CDR3 DNA: TGCAGCGGGGGGCAGTTAGGAGGCACCGGGGAGCTGTTTTTT

V gene: TRBV6-1
J gene: TRBJ1-5
D gene: TRBD1
clone size: NA
CDR3 protein: CASFEGAGNQPQHF
CDR3 DNA: TGTGCCAGCTTTGAGGGGGCTGGCAATCAGCCCCAGCATTTT

V gene: TRBV27
J gene: TRBJ2-4
D gene: NA
clone size: many
CDR3 protein: CASSFLADLAKNIQYF
CDR3 DNA: TGTGCCAGCAGTTTCCTGGCAGACCTAGCCAAAAACATTCAGTACTTC

V gene: TRBV10-3
J gene: TRBJ2-2
D gene: TRBD2
clone size: few
CDR3 protein: CAIRFGEGTGELFF
CDR3 DNA: TGTGCCATCCGTTTCGGGGAGGGCACCGGGGAGCTGTTTTTT

V gene: TRBV11-2
J gene: TRBJ2-3
D gene: TRBD2
clone size: many
CDR3 protein: CASSLGTSGRAFHTDTQYF
CDR3 DNA: TGTGCCAGCAGCCTAGGGACTAGCGGGAGGGCATTCCACACAGATACGCAGTATTTT